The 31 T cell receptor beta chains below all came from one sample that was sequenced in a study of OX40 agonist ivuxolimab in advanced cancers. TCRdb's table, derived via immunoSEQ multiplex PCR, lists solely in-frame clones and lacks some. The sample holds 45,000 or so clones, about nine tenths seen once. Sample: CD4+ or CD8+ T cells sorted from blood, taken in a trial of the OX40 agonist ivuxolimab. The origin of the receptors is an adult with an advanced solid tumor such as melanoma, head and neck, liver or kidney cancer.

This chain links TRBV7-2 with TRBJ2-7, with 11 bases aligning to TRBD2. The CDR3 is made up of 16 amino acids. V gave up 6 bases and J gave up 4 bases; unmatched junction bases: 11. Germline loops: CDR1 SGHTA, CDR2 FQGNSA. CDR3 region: CASSLSQTSGSYEQYF. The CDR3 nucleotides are TGTGCCAGCAGTCTTTCCCAAACTAGCGGGAGTTACGAGCAGTACTTC. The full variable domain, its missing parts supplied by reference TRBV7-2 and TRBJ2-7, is GAGVSQSPSNKVTEKGKDVELRCDPISGHTALYWYRQSLGQGLEFLIYFQGNSAPDKSGLPSDRFSAERTGGSVSTLTIQRTQQEDSAVYLCASSLSQTSGSYEQYFGPGTRLTVT.

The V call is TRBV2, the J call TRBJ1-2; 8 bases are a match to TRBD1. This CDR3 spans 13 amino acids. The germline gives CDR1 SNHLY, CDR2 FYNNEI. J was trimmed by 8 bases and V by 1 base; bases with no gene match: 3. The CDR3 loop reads CASSEDRGIGYTF. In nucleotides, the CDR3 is TGTGCCAGCAGTGAAGACAGGGGGATCGGCTACACCTTC.

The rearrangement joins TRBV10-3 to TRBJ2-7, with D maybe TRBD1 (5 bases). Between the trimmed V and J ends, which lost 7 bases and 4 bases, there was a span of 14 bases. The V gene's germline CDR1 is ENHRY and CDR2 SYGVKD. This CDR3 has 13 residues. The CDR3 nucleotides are TGTGCCATCACCAATACGCAGGGTTACGAGCAGTACTTC. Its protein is CAITNTQGYEQYF.

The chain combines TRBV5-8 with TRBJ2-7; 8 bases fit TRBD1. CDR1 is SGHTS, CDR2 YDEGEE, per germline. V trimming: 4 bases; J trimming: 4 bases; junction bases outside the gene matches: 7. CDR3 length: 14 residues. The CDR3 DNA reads TGTGCCAGCAGCGACCGGACAGGGACTTACGAGCAGTACTTC. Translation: CASSDRTGTYEQYF.

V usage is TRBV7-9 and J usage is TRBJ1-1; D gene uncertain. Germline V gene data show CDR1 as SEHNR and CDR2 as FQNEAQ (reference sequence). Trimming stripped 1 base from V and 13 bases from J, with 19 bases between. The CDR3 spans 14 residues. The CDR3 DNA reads TGTGCCAGCAGCTTAGAAGGAGGGCAAAATCGCAATTTCTTT. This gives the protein CASSLEGGQNRNFF.

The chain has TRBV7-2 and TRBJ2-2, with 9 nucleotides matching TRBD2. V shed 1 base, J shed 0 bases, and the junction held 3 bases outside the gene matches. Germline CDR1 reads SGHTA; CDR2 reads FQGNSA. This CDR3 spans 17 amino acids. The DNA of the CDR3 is TGTGCCAGCAGCTTAGTGGCTAGCGGGGCGAACACCGGGGAGCTGTTTTTT. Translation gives CASSLVASGANTGELFF.

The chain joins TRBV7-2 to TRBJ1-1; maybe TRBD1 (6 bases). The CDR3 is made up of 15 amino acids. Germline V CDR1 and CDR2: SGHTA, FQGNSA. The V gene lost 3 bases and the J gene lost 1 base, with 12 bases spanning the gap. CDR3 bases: TGTGCCAGCAGCTTGGGTGGACAGCCGAACACTGAAGCTTTCTTT. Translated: CASSLGGQPNTEAFF.

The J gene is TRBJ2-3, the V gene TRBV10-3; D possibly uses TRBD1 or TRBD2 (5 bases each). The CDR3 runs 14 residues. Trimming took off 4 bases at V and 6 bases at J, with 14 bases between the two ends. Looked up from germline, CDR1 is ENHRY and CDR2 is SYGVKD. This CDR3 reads CAISGGTTSDTQYF. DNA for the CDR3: TGTGCCATCAGTGGGGGGACGACGTCCGATACGCAGTATTTT.

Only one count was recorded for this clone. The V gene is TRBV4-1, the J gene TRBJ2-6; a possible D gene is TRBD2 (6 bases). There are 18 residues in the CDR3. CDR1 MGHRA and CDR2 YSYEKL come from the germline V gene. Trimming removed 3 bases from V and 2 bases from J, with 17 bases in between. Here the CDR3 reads CASSHAEGRWAGANVLTF. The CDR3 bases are TGCGCCAGCAGCCACGCAGAGGGGAGGTGGGCTGGGGCCAACGTCCTGACTTTC.

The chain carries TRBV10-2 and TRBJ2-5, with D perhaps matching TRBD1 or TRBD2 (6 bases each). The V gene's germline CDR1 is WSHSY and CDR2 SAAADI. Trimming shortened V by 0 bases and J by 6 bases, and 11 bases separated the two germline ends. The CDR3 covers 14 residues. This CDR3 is CASSESGGRKTQYF. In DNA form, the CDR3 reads TGCGCCAGCAGTGAGTCGGGGGGCCGAAAGACCCAGTACTTC.

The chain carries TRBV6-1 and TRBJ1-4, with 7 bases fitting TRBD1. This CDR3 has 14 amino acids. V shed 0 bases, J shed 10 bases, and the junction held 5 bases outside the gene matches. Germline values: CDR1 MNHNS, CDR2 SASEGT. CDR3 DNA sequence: TGTGCCAGCAGTGAAGCGTGGACAGGTGGAAAACTGTTTTTT. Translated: CASSEAWTGGKLFF.

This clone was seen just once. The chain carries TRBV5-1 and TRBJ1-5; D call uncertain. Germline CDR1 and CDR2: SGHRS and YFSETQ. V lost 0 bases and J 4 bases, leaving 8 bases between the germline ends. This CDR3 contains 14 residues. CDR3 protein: CASSLAVGNQPQHF. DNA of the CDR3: TGCGCCAGCAGCTTGGCCGTAGGGAATCAGCCCCAGCATTTT.

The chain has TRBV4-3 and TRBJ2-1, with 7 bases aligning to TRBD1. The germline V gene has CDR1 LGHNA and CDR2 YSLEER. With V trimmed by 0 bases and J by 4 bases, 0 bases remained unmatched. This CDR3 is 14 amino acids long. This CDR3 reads CASSQEDRYNEQFF. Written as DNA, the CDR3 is TGCGCCAGCAGCCAAGAGGACAGGTACAATGAGCAGTTCTTC.

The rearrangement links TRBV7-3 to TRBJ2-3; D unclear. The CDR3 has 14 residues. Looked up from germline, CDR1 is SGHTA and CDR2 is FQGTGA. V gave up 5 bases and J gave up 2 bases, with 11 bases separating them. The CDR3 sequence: CASSRLGATDTQYF. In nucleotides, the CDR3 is TGTGCCAGCAGCCGCCTAGGAGCCACAGATACGCAGTATTTT.

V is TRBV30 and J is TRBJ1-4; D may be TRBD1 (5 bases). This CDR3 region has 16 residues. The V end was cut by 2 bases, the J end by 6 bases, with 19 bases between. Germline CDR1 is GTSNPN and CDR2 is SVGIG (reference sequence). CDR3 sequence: CAWSPRDGRGHEKLFF. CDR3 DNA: TGTGCCTGGAGTCCCCGGGACGGCCGCGGGCATGAAAAACTGTTTTTT. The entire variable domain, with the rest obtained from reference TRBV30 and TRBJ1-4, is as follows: SQTIHQWPATLVQPVGSPLSLECTVEGTSNPNLYWYRQAAGRGLQLLFYSVGIGQISSEVPQNLSASRPQDRQFILSSKKLLLSDSGFYLCAWSPRDGRGHEKLFFGSGTQLSVL.

In DNA, the CDR3 is TGTGCCAGCAGCCCAGGACTATCTGAAGAGACCCAGTACTTC. Its protein product is CASSPGLSEETQYF. The V gene is TRBV7-3, the J gene TRBJ2-5; tentatively, D is TRBD2 (6 bases). This CDR3 comprises 14 residues. The germline CDR1 and CDR2 sequences are SGHTA and FQGTGA. Trimming took 5 bases from V and 3 from J, leaving 13 bases between them.

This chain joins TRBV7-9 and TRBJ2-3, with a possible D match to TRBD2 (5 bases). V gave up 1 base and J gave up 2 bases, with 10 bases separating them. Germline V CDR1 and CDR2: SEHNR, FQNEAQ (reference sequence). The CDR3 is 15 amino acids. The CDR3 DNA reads TGTGCCAGCAGCTTAGGCGGACTCACCACAGATACGCAGTATTTT. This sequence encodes CASSLGGLTTDTQYF. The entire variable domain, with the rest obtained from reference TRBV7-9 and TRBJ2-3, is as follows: DTGVSQNPRHKITKRGQNVTFRCDPISEHNRLYWYRQTLGQGPEFLTYFQNEAQLEKSRLLSDRFSAERPKGSFSTLEIQRTEQGDSAMYLCASSLGGLTTDTQYFGPGTRLTVL.

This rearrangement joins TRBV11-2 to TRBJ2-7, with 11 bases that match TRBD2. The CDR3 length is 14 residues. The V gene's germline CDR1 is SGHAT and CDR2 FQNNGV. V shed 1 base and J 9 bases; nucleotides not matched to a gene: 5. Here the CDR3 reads CASSLGLAGGVQYF. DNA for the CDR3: TGTGCCAGCAGCTTAGGTCTAGCGGGAGGTGTGCAGTACTTC.

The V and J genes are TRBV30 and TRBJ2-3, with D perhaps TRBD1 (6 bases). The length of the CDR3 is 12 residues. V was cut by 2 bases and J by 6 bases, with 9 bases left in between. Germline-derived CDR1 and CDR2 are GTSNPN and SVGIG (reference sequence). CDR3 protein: CAWSRQADTQYF. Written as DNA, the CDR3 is TGTGCCTGGAGTCGACAGGCCGATACGCAGTATTTT.

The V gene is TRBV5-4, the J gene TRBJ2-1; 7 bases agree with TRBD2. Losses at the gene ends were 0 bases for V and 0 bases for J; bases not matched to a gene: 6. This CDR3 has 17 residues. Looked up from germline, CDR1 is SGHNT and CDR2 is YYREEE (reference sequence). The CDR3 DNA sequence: TGTGCCAGCAGCTTGGATTTTAGCGGGCCCTCCTACAATGAGCAGTTCTTC. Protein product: CASSLDFSGPSYNEQFF.

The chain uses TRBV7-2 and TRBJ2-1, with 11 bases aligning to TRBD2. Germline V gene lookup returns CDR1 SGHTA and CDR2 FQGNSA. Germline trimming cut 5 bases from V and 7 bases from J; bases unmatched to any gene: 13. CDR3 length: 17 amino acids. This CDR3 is CASSRGTSGSFRNEQFF. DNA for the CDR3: TGTGCCAGCAGCCGCGGGACTAGCGGAAGCTTTCGGAATGAGCAGTTCTTC.

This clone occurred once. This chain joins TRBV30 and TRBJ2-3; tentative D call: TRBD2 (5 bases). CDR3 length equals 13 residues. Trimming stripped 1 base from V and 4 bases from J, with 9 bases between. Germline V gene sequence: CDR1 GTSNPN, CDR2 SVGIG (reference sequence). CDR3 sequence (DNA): TGTGCCTGGAGTGCTAGCCGGCCAGATACGCAGTATTTT. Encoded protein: CAWSASRPDTQYF.

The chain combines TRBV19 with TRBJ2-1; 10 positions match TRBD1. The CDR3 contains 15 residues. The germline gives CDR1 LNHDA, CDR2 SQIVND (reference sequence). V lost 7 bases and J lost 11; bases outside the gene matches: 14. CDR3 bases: TGTGCCAGTACCACTCCGGGGACAGGGGCTGTAAAGCAGTTCTTC. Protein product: CASTTPGTGAVKQFF.

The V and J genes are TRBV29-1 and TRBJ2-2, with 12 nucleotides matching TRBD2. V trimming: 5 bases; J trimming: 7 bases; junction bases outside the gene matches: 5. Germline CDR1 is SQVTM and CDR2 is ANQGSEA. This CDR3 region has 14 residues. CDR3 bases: TGCAGCGTTCTCCCTAGCGGGAGGGGCGGGGAGCTGTTTTTT. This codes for CSVLPSGRGGELFF.

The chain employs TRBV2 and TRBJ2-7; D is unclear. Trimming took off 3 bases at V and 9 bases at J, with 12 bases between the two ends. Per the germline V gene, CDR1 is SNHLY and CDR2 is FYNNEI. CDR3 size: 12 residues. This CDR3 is CASSDSTRGQYF. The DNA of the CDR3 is TGTGCCAGCAGTGATTCGACACGAGGGCAGTACTTC. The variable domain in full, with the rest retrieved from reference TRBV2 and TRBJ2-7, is EPEVTQTPSHQVTQMGQEVILRCVPISNHLYFYWYRQILGQKVEFLVSFYNNEISEKSEIFDDQFSVERPDGSNFTLKIRSTKLEDSAMYFCASSDSTRGQYFGPGTRLTVT.

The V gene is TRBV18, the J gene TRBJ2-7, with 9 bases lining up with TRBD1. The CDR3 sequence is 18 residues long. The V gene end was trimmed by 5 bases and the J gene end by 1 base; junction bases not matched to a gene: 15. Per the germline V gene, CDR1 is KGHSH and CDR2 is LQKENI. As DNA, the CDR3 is TGTGCCAGCTCAACCCTAGGAGGAGGACAGGGGCCGTCCTACGAGCAGTACTTC. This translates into CASSTLGGGQGPSYEQYF.

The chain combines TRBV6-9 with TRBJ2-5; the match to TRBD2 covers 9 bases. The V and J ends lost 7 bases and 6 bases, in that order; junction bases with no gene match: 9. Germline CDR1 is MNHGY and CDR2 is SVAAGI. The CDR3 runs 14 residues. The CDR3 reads CASKPSSGIKTQYF. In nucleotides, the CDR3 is TGTGCCAGCAAGCCGTCTAGCGGGATCAAGACCCAGTACTTC.

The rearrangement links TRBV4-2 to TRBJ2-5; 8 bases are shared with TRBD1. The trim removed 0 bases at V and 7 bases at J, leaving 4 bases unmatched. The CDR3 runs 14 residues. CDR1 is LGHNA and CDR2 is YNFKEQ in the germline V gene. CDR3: CASSQDRQGRTQYF. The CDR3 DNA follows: TGTGCCAGCAGCCAAGATCGACAGGGGAGGACCCAGTACTTC.

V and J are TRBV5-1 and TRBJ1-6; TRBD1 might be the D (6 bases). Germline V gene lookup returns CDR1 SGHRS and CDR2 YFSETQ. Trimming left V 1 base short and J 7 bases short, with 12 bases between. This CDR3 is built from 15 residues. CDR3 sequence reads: CASSLQGSGNSPLHF. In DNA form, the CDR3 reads TGCGCCAGCAGCTTGCAGGGGTCAGGAAATTCACCCCTCCACTTT.

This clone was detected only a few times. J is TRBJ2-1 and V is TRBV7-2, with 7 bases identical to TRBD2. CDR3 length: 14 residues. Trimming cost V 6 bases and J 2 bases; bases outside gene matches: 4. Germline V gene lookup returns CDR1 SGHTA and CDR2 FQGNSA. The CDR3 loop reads CASRTLAAYNEQFF. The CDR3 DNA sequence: TGTGCCAGCAGAACGCTAGCGGCCTACAATGAGCAGTTCTTC.

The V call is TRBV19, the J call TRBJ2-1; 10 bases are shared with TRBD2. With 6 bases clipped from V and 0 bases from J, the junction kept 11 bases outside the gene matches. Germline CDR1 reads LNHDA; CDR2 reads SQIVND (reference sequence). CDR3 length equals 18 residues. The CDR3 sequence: CASRSSGRALNSYNEQFF. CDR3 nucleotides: TGTGCCAGTAGATCGAGCGGGAGGGCCCTCAACTCCTACAATGAGCAGTTCTTC.